These T cell receptor beta chains were read from a single sample in a study of chemoradiotherapy in HPV16-positive cancers. Using immunoSEQ multiplex PCR, the repertoire was profiled, and TCRdb retains in-frame clones only, with some absent. The table lists under 35,000 clones, over 90% of them singletons. The specimen was blood, collected from a patient who underwent chemoradiotherapy. The receptor set was obtained from a human donor with HPV-associated anogenital cancer. Each CDR3 is given with its conserved first and last residue. The D gene is left open where the match is weak. Rows may omit the clone size; those that give it use once, few, many or a size class.

DNA	CDR3	V	J	size	D
TGTGCCAGCAGCTTGCGGGGGACCCAGTACTTC	CASSLRGTQYF	TRBV5-5	TRBJ2-5	once	NA
TGCGCCAGCAGCTTGATGGGGCCCTATAATTCACCCCTCCACTTT	CASSLMGPYNSPLHF	TRBV5-1	TRBJ1-6	NA	NA
TGTGCCAGCAGCTTAGGTGGGTCCAACTACGAGCAGTACTTC	CASSLGGSNYEQYF	TRBV7-9	TRBJ2-7	NA	NA
TGCGCCAGCAGCTTGGCAGGGACGGTGAATGGCTACACCTTC	CASSLAGTVNGYTF	TRBV5-1	TRBJ1-2	NA	NA
TGTGCTAGTGGTTTGGGACAGCTTGAAGCTTTCTTT	CASGLGQLEAFF	TRBV12-5	TRBJ1-1	few	NA
TGTGCCAGTAGCGACAGTTCCTATGGCTACACCTTC	CASSDSSYGYTF	TRBV19	TRBJ1-2	NA	NA
TGTGCCAGCAGCTTAGATGCCCGCGCTAGCGGGAGGAGCTCCTACGAGCAGTACTTC	CASSLDARASGRSSYEQYF	TRBV11-3	TRBJ2-7	NA	TRBD2
TGTGCCAGCAGTTTCCACGGGACTGAAGCTTTCTTT	CASSFHGTEAFF	TRBV6-5	TRBJ1-1	NA	NA
TGCGCCAGCAGTCCCGGGACAGCGAACACCGGGGAGCTGTTTTTT	CASSPGTANTGELFF	TRBV23-1	TRBJ2-2	NA	TRBD1
TGCGCCAGCAGCCCCCGGAAAGGGAGAGAGCAGTACTTC	CASSPRKGREQYF	TRBV4-3	TRBJ2-7	NA	NA
TGTGCCAGCAGTGAATTTGGGGTTCGAACAGATACGCAGTATTTT	CASSEFGVRTDTQYF	TRBV25-1	TRBJ2-3	NA	NA
TGTGCCAGCAGTACACCGGGACAGGGGAATCAGCCCCAGCATTTT	CASSTPGQGNQPQHF	TRBV28	TRBJ1-5	NA	TRBD1
TGTGCCAGCAGACCAGACGGGGGGCGGAGTGAGCAGTTCTTC	CASRPDGGRSEQFF	TRBV7-2	TRBJ2-1	once	NA
TGTGCCAGCAGCTTAGAGTTGGGACAGGGAGTTAACACTGAAGCTTTCTTT	CASSLELGQGVNTEAFF	TRBV7-9	TRBJ1-1	NA	TRBD1
TGCAGCGCCGAGAGTCCCTCGGGCTACACCTTC	CSAESPSGYTF	TRBV29-1	TRBJ1-2	NA	NA
TGTGCCAGCAGCGTAGAGGGGGGATCTAATGAAGCTTTCTTT	CASSVEGGSNEAFF	TRBV9	TRBJ1-1	NA	NA
TGCGCCAGCAGCCAAGATTGGGTGGGATCTGGAAACACCATATATTTT	CASSQDWVGSGNTIYF	TRBV4-1	TRBJ1-3	NA	NA
TGTGCCAGCAGCTTGGGGCCTCAAGGACCTGAAAAACTGTTTTTT	CASSLGPQGPEKLFF	TRBV11-2	TRBJ1-4	NA	NA
TGTGCCAGCTCCCGGATGGCGGGGAGGAACACTGAAGCTTTCTTT	CASSRMAGRNTEAFF	TRBV18	TRBJ1-1	NA	NA
TGTGCCAGCAGCTTGGTGACAGCCTACGAGCAGTACTTC	CASSLVTAYEQYF	TRBV5-5	TRBJ2-7	NA	NA